The 14 T cell receptor beta chains given below trace back to one sample, sequenced in a study of cytomegalovirus exposure and HLA in healthy donors. This PCR relied on a set of 60 Vbeta primers and 13 Jbeta primers. Sequenced by immunoSEQ multiplex PCR; TCRdb stores in-frame clones only, minus some. The data show some 170,000 clones, approximately 79% seen once. The sample consisted of PBMCs. The source of these receptors is a man aged 40-55 years in good health and CMV-seropositive.

J is TRBJ1-1 and V is TRBV5-1; D is undetermined. Germline-derived CDR1 and CDR2 are SGHRS and YFSETQ. V shed 0 bases and J shed 2 bases, with 11 bases lying between them. The CDR3 is 15 amino acids. CDR3 in amino acids: CASSLGAAINTEAFF. In DNA, the CDR3 is TGCGCCAGCAGCTTGGGCGCAGCGATAAACACTGAAGCTTTCTTT.

The CDR3 DNA follows: TGCGCCAGCAGTGCAGACTCCAGCTCCTACAATGAGCAGTTCTTC. Translation: CASSADSSSYNEQFF. The chain links TRBV10-1 to TRBJ2-1; D unclear. Deletions cut 4 bases from V and 0 bases from J, with 10 bases between. This CDR3 contains 15 residues. Germline values: CDR1 WNHNN, CDR2 SYGVQD (reference sequence).

The chain employs TRBV5-1 and TRBJ2-7; 7 bases align to TRBD2. The CDR3 runs 14 residues. Germline CDR1 SGHRS, CDR2 YFSETQ. Germline trimming cut 7 bases from V and 2 bases from J; bases unmatched to any gene: 9. CDR3 protein: CASRMGGGPYEQYF. As DNA, the CDR3 is TGCGCCAGCCGTATGGGGGGGGGTCCCTACGAGCAGTACTTC.

The V and J genes are TRBV9 and TRBJ2-7; 12 bases are shared with TRBD2. CDR3 length equals 15 residues. Trimming removed 3 bases from V and 5 bases from J; junction bases left unmatched: 6. CDR1 and CDR2 from the germline V gene are SGDLS and YYNGEE. CDR3 in amino acids: CASSETSGSVHEQYF. DNA of the CDR3: TGTGCCAGCAGCGAGACTAGCGGGAGTGTCCACGAGCAGTACTTC.

The chain's CDR3 is CASSLGLAVGNEQFF. CDR3 bases: TGTGCCAGCAGCTTAGGACTAGCGGTAGGGAATGAGCAGTTCTTC. This chain joins TRBV14 and TRBJ2-1, with 10 bases aligning to TRBD2. This CDR3 has 15 residues. Germline V gene data show CDR1 as SGHDN and CDR2 as FVKESK. Germline trimming cut 5 bases from V and 7 bases from J; bases unmatched to any gene: 8. Full variable domain (missing parts from reference TRBV14 and TRBJ2-1): EAGVTQFPSHSVIEKGQTVTLRCDPISGHDNLYWYRRVMGKEIKFLLHFVKESKQDESGMPNNRFLAERTGGTYSTLKVQPAELEDSGVYFCASSLGLAVGNEQFFGPGTRLTVL.

J is TRBJ2-3 and V is TRBV6-1; 8 bases map to TRBD1. Per germline, CDR1 MNHNS and CDR2 SASEGT. This CDR3 region has 15 residues. Trimming cost V 4 bases and J 2 bases; bases outside gene matches: 5. As DNA, the CDR3 is TGTGCCAGCAGTGTGACGACAGGGGCCACAGATACGCAGTATTTT. It translates to CASSVTTGATDTQYF.

This chain connects TRBV29-1 to TRBJ2-2; 11 bases map to TRBD1. This CDR3 comprises 15 residues. Unmatched junction bases numbered 9, after V lost 4 bases and J lost 8 bases. Germline V gene data show CDR1 as SQVTM and CDR2 as ANQGSEA. CDR3 nucleotides: TGCAGCGTTGCCCGGACAGGGGGCGCATCAGGGGAGCTGTTTTTT. Protein: CSVARTGGASGELFF.

Details on this clone: Germline is not matched at one junction end, which may reflect a read error. The V call is TRBV13, the J call TRBJ2-7; TRBD2 aligns across 13 bases. The CDR3 runs to 15 residues. CDR1 and CDR2 from the germline V gene are PRHDT and FYEKMQ (reference sequence). The CDR3 here is CASSLGLAGDYEQYF. CDR3 coding DNA: TGTGCCAGCAGCCTAGGACTAGCGGGGGACTACGAGCAGTACTTC.

The chain links TRBV28 to TRBJ1-5, with D possibly TRBD1 on 5 matching bases. The germline V gene has CDR1 MDHEN and CDR2 SYDVKM. The CDR3 extends over 15 amino acids. Trimming stripped 1 base from V and 2 bases from J, with 9 bases between. CDR3 sequence: CASSLSGNGNQPQHF. In DNA, the CDR3 is TGTGCCAGCAGTTTATCAGGGAATGGCAATCAGCCCCAGCATTTT.

CDR3 loop: CASSLAGQANQPQHF. The CDR3 nucleotides read TGCGCCAGCAGCTTGGCAGGACAGGCAAATCAGCCCCAGCATTTT. V usage is TRBV5-1 and J usage is TRBJ1-5, with 7 bases fitting TRBD1. Germline V lookup: CDR1 SGHRS, CDR2 YFSETQ. V gave up 0 bases and J gave up 4 bases; unmatched junction bases: 4. This CDR3 spans 15 amino acids.

This CDR3 is CASSYGQGVYNEQFF. The CDR3 DNA follows: TGTGCCAGCAGTTATGGACAGGGGGTTTACAATGAGCAGTTCTTC. This chain connects TRBV27 to TRBJ2-1, with 10 bases matching TRBD1. Germline V gene data show CDR1 as MNHEY and CDR2 as SMNVEV (reference sequence). Trimming at V came to 4 bases and at J to 4 bases, leaving 4 bases not matched to a gene. CDR3 size: 15 residues.

The V gene is TRBV27, the J gene TRBJ1-2; 10 bases match TRBD1. This CDR3 comprises 16 residues. V shed 2 bases, J shed 7 bases, and the junction held 10 bases outside the gene matches. The germline gives CDR1 MNHEY, CDR2 SMNVEV (reference sequence). The CDR3 coding sequence is TGTGCCAGCAGTTTAAGACCGGGACAGGGGTTGGGTGGCTACACCTTC. Translated, it gives CASSLRPGQGLGGYTF.

V usage is TRBV7-9 and J usage is TRBJ1-3; D is undetermined. V was clipped by 5 bases and J by 1 base, with 12 bases between them. The CDR3 extends over 15 amino acids. Germline V gene data show CDR1 as SEHNR and CDR2 as FQNEAQ (reference sequence). The CDR3 region is CASSTRPRSGNTIYF. The CDR3 coding sequence is TGTGCCAGCAGCACTAGGCCAAGGTCTGGAAACACCATATATTTT.

The J gene is TRBJ2-1, the V gene TRBV9; 10 nucleotides match TRBD2. The germline V gene encodes CDR1 SGDLS and CDR2 YYNGEE. V lost 0 bases to trimming and J lost 13 bases; unmatched junction nucleotides: 13. This CDR3 comprises 16 residues. The CDR3 bases are TGTGCCAGCAGCGTAGGTATAGGGGCTAGCGGGAGCGAACAGTTCTTC. It yields the protein CASSVGIGASGSEQFF.